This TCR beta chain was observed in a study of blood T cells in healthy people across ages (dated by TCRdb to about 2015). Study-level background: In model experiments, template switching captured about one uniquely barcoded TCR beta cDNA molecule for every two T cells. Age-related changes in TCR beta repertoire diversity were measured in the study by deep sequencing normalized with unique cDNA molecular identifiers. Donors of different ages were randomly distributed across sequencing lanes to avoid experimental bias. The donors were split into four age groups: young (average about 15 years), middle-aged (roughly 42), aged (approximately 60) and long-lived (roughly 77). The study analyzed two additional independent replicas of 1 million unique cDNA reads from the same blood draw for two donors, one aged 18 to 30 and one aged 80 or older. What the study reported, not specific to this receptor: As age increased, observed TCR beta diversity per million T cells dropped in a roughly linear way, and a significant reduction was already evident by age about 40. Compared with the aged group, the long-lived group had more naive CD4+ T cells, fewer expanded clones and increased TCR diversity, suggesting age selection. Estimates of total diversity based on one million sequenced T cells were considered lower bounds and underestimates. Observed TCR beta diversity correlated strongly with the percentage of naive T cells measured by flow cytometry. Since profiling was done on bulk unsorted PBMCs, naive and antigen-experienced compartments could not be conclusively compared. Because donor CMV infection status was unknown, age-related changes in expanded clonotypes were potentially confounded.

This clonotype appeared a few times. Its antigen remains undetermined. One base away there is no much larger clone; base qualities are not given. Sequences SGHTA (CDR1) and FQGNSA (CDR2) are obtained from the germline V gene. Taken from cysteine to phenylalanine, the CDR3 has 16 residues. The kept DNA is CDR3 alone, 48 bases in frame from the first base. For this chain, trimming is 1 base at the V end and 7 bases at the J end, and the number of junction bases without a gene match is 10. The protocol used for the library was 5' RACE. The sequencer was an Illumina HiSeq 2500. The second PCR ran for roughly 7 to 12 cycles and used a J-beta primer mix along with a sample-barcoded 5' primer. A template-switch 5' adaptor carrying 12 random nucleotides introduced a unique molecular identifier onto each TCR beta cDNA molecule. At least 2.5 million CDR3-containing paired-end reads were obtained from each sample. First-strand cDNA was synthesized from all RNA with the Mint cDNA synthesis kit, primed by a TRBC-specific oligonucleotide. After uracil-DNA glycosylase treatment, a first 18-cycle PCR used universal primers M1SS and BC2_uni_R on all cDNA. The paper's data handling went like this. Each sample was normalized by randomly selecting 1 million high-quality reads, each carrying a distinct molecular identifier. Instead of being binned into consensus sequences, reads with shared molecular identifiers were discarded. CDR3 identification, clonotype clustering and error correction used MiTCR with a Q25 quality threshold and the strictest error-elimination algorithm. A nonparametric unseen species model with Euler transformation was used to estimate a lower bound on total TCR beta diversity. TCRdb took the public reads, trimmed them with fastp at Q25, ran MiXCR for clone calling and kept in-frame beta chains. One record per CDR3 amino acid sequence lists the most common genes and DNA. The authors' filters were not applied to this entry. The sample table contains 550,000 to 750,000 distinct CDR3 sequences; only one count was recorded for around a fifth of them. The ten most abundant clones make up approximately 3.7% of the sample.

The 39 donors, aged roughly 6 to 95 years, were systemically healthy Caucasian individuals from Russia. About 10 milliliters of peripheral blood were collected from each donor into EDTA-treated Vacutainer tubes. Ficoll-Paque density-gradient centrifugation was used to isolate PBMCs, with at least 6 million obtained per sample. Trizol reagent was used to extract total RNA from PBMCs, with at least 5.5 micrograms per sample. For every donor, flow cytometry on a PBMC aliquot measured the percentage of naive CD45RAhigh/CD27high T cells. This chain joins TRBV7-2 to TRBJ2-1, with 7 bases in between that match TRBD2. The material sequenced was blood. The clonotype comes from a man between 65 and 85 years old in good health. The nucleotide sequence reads TGTGCCAGCAGCTTAGTAAGTACTAGCGTACAGAATGAGCAGTTCTTC. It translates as CASSLVSTSVQNEQFF.